This T cell receptor beta chain was observed in a study of OX40 agonist ivuxolimab in advanced cancers. General observations from the study: Among T cells, CD8+ cells averaged more expanded clones than CD4+ cells. The specificity for antigen of the expanded peripheral T cells was not determined. At 0.1 to 3.0 mg/kg and by week 6, CD4+ and CD8+ T cells in the blood had expanded clonally.

This clone has only one observation. Its cognate antigen is unknown. TCRdb's table, derived via immunoSEQ multiplex PCR, lists solely in-frame clones and lacks some. Of tens of thousands of clones listed, about 91% are singletons. V lost 4 bases and J lost 0, with 20 bases in between. CDR3 length equals 19 residues. Looked up from germline, CDR1 is SGHRS and CDR2 is YFSETQ. The sequencing used CD4+ or CD8+ T cells sorted from blood, collected in a trial of the OX40 agonist ivuxolimab. This TCR derives from an adult with an advanced solid tumor such as melanoma, head and neck, liver or kidney cancer. The J gene is TRBJ2-6, the V gene TRBV5-1; D remains unclear. For the CDR3, the DNA is TGCGCCAGCAGCCCCTCCAAGGGCCAACTAACCTCTGGGGCCAACGTCCTGACTTTC. It encodes CASSPSKGQLTSGANVLTF.